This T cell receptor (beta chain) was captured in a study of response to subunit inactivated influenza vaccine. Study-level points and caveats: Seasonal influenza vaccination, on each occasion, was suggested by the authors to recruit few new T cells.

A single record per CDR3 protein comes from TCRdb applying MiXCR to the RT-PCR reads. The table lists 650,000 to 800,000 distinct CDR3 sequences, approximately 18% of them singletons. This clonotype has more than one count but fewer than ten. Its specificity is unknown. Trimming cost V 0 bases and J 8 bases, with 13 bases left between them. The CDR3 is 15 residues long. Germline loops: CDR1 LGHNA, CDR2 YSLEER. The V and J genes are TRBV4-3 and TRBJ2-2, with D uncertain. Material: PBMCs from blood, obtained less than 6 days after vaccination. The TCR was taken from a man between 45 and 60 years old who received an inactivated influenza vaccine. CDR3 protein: CASSQERFVSGELFF. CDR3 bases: TGCGCCAGCAGCCAAGAGCGTTTTGTTTCTGGGGAGCTGTTTTTT.